This T cell receptor (beta chain) was identified in a study of radiotherapy plus CTLA-4 blockade in lung cancer. Study-level background: About a sixth of enrolled patients responded objectively, and around 30% had disease control. Study conclusions and caveats: Radiotherapy plus ipilimumab was followed by expansion in blood of tumor-derived TCR clones. Early clone dynamics of blood T cells, plus interferon-beta, reportedly predicted response best.

The CDR3 has 16 amino acids. The V end was cut by 4 bases, the J end by 1 base, with 18 bases between. Germline assignment: CDR1 SGHDT and CDR2 YYEEEE. This clone was observed a few times. Its antigen is not known. Method: immunoSEQ multiplex PCR; TCRdb's copy keeps in-frame clones and lacks some. The profile shows tens of thousands of clones, 78% of them singletons. Ipilimumab-mediated CTLA-4 blockade plus focal radiation was given to patients having chemo-refractory metastatic non-small-cell lung cancer. The receptor was isolated from a human donor with non-small cell lung cancer who had a complete response to radiotherapy plus ipilimumab. This rearrangement joins TRBV5-6 to TRBJ2-7; D is perhaps TRBD1 (5 bases). Here the sequenced sample was peripheral blood, taken from a patient treated with radiotherapy plus ipilimumab. The CDR3 spells CASSPRTLGPSYEQYF. CDR3 sequence (DNA): TGTGCCAGCAGCCCTCGGACACTCGGGCCATCCTACGAGCAGTACTTC.